This T cell receptor beta chain was recovered during a study of blood T cell repertoires in COVID-19. The germline CDR1 and CDR2 sequences are DFQATT and SNEGSKA (reference sequence). With V trimmed by 3 bases and J by 5 bases, 20 bases remained unmatched. This CDR3 is built from 18 residues. Assay: immunoSEQ multiplex PCR; the TCRdb copy retains only in-frame clones and omits some. The profile covers over 150,000 clones, with approximately 80% appearing a single time and under 3% taken by the ten largest. The gene calls are TRBV20-1 and TRBJ2-5, with 8 bases matching TRBD2. This clonotype was obtained from a woman aged 60-75 years with acute or convalescent COVID-19. Sequenced material: peripheral blood. DNA for the CDR3: TGCAGTGCTAGTTCGAGTTTGTGGGCGGGGGGACCTAGGGAGACCCAGTACTTC. It is translated as CSASSSLWAGGPRETQYF.